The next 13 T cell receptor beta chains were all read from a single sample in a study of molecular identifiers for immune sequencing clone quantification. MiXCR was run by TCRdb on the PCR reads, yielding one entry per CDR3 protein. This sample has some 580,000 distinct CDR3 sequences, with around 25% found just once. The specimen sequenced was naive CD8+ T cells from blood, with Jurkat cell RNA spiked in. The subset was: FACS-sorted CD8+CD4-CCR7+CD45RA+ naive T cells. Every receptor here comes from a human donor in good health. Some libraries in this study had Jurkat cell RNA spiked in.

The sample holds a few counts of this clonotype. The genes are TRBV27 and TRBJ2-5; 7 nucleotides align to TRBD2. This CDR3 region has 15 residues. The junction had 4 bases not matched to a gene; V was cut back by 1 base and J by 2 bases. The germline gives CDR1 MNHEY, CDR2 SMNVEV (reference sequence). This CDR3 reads CASSLWAGVQETQYF. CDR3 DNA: TGTGCCAGCAGTTTATGGGCGGGGGTACAAGAGACCCAGTACTTC.

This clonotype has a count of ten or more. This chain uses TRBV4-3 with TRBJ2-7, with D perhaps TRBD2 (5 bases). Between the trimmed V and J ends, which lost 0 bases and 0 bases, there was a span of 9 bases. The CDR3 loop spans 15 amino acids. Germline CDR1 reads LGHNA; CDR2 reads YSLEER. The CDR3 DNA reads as TGCGCCAGCAGCCAAGATAGAGGGTACTCCTACGAGCAGTACTTC. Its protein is CASSQDRGYSYEQYF.

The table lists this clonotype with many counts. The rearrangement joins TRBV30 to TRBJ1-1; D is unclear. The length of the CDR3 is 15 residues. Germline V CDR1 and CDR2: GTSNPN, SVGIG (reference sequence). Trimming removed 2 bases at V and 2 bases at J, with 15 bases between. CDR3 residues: CAWSYRYSHNTEAFF. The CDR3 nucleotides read TGTGCCTGGAGTTATAGGTACAGCCACAACACTGAAGCTTTCTTT.

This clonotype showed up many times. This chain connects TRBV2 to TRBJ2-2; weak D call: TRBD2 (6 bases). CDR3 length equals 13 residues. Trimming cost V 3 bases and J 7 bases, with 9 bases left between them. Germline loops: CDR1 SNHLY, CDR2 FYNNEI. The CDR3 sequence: CASSDTSIGELFF. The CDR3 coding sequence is TGTGCCAGCAGTGATACTAGCATCGGGGAGCTGTTTTTT.

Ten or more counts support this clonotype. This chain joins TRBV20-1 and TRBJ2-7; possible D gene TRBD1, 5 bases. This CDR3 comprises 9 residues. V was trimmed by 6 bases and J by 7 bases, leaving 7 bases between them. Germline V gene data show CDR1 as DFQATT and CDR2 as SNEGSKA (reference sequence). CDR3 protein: CSASGEQYF. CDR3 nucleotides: TGCAGTGCCTCAGGGGAGCAGTACTTC.

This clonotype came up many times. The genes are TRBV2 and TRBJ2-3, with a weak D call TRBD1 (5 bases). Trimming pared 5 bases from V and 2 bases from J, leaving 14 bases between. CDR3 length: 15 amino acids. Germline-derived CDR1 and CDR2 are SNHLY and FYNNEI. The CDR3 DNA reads TGTGCCAGCAGTCGACCCTCGACAGACACAGATACGCAGTATTTT. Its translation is CASSRPSTDTDTQYF. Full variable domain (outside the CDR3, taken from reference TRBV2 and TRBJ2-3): EPEVTQTPSHQVTQMGQEVILRCVPISNHLYFYWYRQILGQKVEFLVSFYNNEISEKSEIFDDQFSVERPDGSNFTLKIRSTKLEDSAMYFCASSRPSTDTDTQYFGPGTRLTVL.

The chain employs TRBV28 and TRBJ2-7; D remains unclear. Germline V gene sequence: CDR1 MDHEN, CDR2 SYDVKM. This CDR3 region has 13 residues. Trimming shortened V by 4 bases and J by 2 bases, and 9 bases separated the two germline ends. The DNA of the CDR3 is TGTGCCAGCAGTTGGAACAGTCCCTACGAGCAGTACTTC. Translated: CASSWNSPYEQYF.

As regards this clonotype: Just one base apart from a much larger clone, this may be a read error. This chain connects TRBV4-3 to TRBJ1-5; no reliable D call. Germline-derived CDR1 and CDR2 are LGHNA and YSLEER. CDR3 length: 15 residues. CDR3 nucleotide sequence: TGCGCCAGCAGCCAAGAGAGGTATAGCAATCAGCCCCGGCATTTT. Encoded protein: CASSQERYSNQPRHF.

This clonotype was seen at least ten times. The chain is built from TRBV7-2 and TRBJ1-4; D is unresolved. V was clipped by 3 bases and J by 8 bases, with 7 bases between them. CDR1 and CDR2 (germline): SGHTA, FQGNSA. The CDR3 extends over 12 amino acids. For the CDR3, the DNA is TGTGCCAGCAGCTTTGATGCCGAAAAACTGTTTTTT. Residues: CASSFDAEKLFF.

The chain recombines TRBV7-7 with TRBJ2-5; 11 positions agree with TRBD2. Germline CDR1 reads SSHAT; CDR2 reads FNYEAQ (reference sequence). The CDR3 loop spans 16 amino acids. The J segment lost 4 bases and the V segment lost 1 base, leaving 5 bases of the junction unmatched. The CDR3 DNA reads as TGTGCCAGCAGCTTAGGTAGCGGGGGGGCCGGAGAGACCCAGTACTTC. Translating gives CASSLGSGGAGETQYF. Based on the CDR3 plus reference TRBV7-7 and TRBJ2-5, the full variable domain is GAGVSQSPRYKVTKRGQDVTLRCDPISSHATLYWYQQALGQGPEFLTYFNYEAQPDKSGLPSDRFSAERPEGSISTLTIQRTEQRDSAMYRCASSLGSGGAGETQYFGPGTRLLVL.

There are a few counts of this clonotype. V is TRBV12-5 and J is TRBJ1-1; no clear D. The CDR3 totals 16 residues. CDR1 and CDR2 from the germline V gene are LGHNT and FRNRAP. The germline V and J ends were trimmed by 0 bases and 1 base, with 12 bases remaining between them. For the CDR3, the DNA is TGTGCTAGTGGTTTGGTACCTGAAGAGAGGAACACTGAAGCTTTCTTT. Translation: CASGLVPEERNTEAFF.

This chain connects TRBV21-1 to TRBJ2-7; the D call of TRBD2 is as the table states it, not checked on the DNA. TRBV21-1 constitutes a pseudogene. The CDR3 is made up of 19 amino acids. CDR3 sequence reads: CASSKAGGLARGGRYEQYF. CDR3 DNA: TGTGCCAGCAGCAAAGCTGGCGGGTTGGCAAGGGGAGGCCGGTACGAGCAGTACTTC.

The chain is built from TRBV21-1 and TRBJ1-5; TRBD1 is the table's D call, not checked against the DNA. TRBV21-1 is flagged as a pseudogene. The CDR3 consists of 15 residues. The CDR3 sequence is CASTPAAGGYQPQHF. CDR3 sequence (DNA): TGTGCCAGCACCCCTGCGGCAGGGGGATATCAGCCCCAGCATTTT.